This TCR beta chain was identified in a study of blood T cell repertoires in COVID-19. Study details: Donors in the United States, Italy and Spain gave samples during acute or convalescent COVID-19. In each case, the material was cDNA or gDNA derived from T cells, B-cell-depleted T cells, or PBMCs.

CDR3 length: 13 residues. From germline, CDR1 is MDHEN and CDR2 SYDVKM. The V and J ends lost 5 bases and 6 bases respectively, with 14 bases between them. Per the original data handling: Researchers report that nucleated cell counts were estimated from reference gene primer amplification. Profiling relied on immunoSEQ multiplex PCR, and the TCRdb table lists in-frame clones only, not all of them. Clonal size and the V and J genes are those of that table, whereas D and trimming came from the DNA. The sample holds roughly 89,000 clones, roughly 80% seen once. Sequenced sample: peripheral blood. V usage is TRBV28 and J usage is TRBJ2-7, with D perhaps matching TRBD1 (6 bases). The TCR sequence derives from a woman aged 80 or over with acute or convalescent COVID-19. For the CDR3, the DNA is TGTGCCAGCAGTAACCCAGGGGCAACCGAGCAGTACTTC. Protein: CASSNPGATEQYF.